A single T cell receptor beta chain is shown here with its context. Here immunoSEQ multiplex PCR was the method, and the copy in TCRdb shows in-frame clones only, minus some. The sample records 2 million or so clones, about 95% being singletons. The data belong to a study of shared clonotypes between healthy human individuals. There were no recent acute infections or vaccinations among the donors, who were healthy HIV-negative adults. All participating donors were Caucasian adults from Nashville, Tennessee. J was trimmed by 1 base and V by 0 bases; bases with no gene match: 10. The CDR3 has 20 amino acids. The germline V gene encodes CDR1 LGHNA and CDR2 YSLEER.

The specimen sequenced was naive CD4+ T cells sorted from blood. Subset reported: CD45RA+ positively selected. The chain has TRBV4-3 and TRBJ2-6, with 9 positions matching TRBD1. The receptor was derived from a man between 18 and 35 years old in good health. The CDR3 DNA reads as TGCGCCAGCAGCCAAGATCTAACAGGGGGCCCCCGTTCTGGGGCCAACGTCCTGACTTTC. Its protein product is CASSQDLTGGPRSGANVLTF.